The 30 T cell receptor beta chains reported below all come from one sample, sequenced in a study of T cell responses to AZD1222 COVID-19 vaccine. Some clones are missing from TCRdb's copy, which holds only in-frame ones; the method was immunoSEQ multiplex PCR. Of about 160,000 clones in the sample, about 90% were seen once. Sequencing was performed on peripheral blood, taken on day 0 of AZD1222 vaccination. Source of these receptors: an adult in good health.

This clone is a singleton in its sample. V and J are TRBV6-2 or TRBV6-3 and TRBJ2-5, with 8 positions matching TRBD2. The germline V gene has CDR1 MNHEY and CDR2 SVGEGT. The V and J ends lost 4 bases and 3 bases, in that order; junction bases with no gene match: 10. The CDR3 covers 16 residues. The CDR3 DNA reads as TGTGCCAGCAGTTCCCGGACTAGCAATGAGAAAGAGACCCAGTACTTC. This translates into CASSSRTSNEKETQYF.

This chain connects TRBV19 to TRBJ1-5; TRBD1 is a possible D gene (5 bases). Trimming stripped 5 bases from V and 4 bases from J, with 15 bases between. The length of the CDR3 is 15 residues. The germline gives CDR1 LNHDA, CDR2 SQIVND (reference sequence). The CDR3 region has the DNA TGTGCCAGTAGTGTTCGACAGTCAGGGAATCAGCCCCAGCATTTT. The encoded protein is CASSVRQSGNQPQHF. The variable domain in full, with the rest retrieved from reference TRBV19 and TRBJ1-5, is DGGITQSPKYLFRKEGQNVTLSCEQNLNHDAMYWYRQDPGQGLRLIYYSQIVNDFQKGDIAEGYSVSREKKESFPLTVTSAQKNPTAFYLCASSVRQSGNQPQHFGDGTRLSIL.

This chain uses TRBV4-1 with TRBJ1-4; D ambiguous. V lost 1 base to trimming and J lost 8 bases, with 14 bases between them. Germline assignment: CDR1 MGHRA and CDR2 YSYEKL. The length of the CDR3 is 15 residues. CDR3: CASSQARTLMEKLFF. DNA for the CDR3: TGCGCCAGCAGCCAAGCACGGACCCTGATGGAAAAACTGTTTTTT.

The rearrangement links TRBV28 to TRBJ1-5, with D maybe TRBD1 (5 bases). This CDR3 is 16 amino acids long. V lost 5 bases and J lost 0, with 14 bases in between. Germline V gene data show CDR1 as MDHEN and CDR2 as SYDVKM. The CDR3: CASSPRQSYSNQPQHF. The CDR3 bases are TGTGCCAGCAGTCCCCGACAGAGTTATAGCAATCAGCCCCAGCATTTT.

This clone was detected a few times. The CDR3 DNA reads as TGTGCCAGCACCCGGACAGGGACAGATACGCAGTATTTT. Its translation is CASTRTGTDTQYF. This chain uses TRBV11-2 with TRBJ2-3; 8 bases agree with TRBD1. The germline gives CDR1 SGHAT, CDR2 FQNNGV. The CDR3 contains 13 residues. After removal of 7 bases from V and 3 bases from J, the junction contained 3 bases not matched to a gene.

The V and J genes are TRBV24-1 and TRBJ1-1, with a weak D call TRBD1 (5 bases). There are 13 residues in the CDR3. Germline CDR1 KGHDR, CDR2 SFDVKD. Deletions cut 7 bases from V and 0 bases from J, with 8 bases between. CDR3 sequence (DNA): TGTGCCACCAGGGGGACGATGAACACTGAAGCTTTCTTT. Protein product: CATRGTMNTEAFF.

The V and J genes are TRBV19 and TRBJ2-7; 8 bases align to TRBD1. Germline assignment: CDR1 LNHDA and CDR2 SQIVND (reference sequence). The CDR3 sequence is 13 residues long. V lost 4 bases and J lost 7; bases outside the gene matches: 6. The CDR3 region is CASSTGQGLEQYF. The DNA of the CDR3 is TGTGCCAGTAGTACAGGACAGGGATTGGAGCAGTACTTC.

The chain joins TRBV6-5 to TRBJ1-2; D perhaps matches TRBD1 (6 bases). CDR1 is MNHEY and CDR2 is SVGAGI in the germline V gene. The CDR3 runs to 13 residues. V lost 6 bases to trimming and J lost 7 bases, with 15 bases between them. CDR3 DNA sequence: TGTGCCAGCAGACCCGGGGCAGGGGCTGGCTACACCTTC. Amino acid sequence: CASRPGAGAGYTF.

The chain recombines TRBV3-1 (or the pseudogene TRBV3-2) with TRBJ2-7; 8 bases line up with TRBD1. This CDR3 comprises 16 residues. The germline V gene encodes CDR1 LGHDT and CDR2 YNNKEL (reference sequence). V was pared by 4 bases and J by 0 bases, with 8 bases of the junction left unmatched. Here the CDR3 DNA reads TGTGCCAGCAGCCCCGAGGGACAGGAGTTCTCCTACGAGCAGTACTTC. Amino acid sequence: CASSPEGQEFSYEQYF.

The V gene is TRBV10-3, the J gene TRBJ2-1, with 14 bases lining up with TRBD2. Germline V gene lookup returns CDR1 ENHRY and CDR2 SYGVKD. The CDR3 covers 16 residues. Germline trimming cut 6 bases from V and 7 bases from J; bases unmatched to any gene: 8. As DNA, the CDR3 is TGTGCCATCAGAGAATCGGGGACTAGCGGGGGTAATGAGCAGTTCTTC. This gives the protein CAIRESGTSGGNEQFF.

The chain joins TRBV20-1 to TRBJ2-3; D call uncertain. CDR3 length: 14 amino acids. The germline V gene has CDR1 DFQATT and CDR2 SNEGSKA (reference sequence). V lost 3 bases, J lost 2 bases, and 12 bases lay in between. The CDR3: CSASMAEITDTQYF. The CDR3 nucleotides are TGCAGTGCTAGTATGGCGGAAATCACAGATACGCAGTATTTT.

The chain couples TRBV11-2 to TRBJ1-6; D not certain. Deletions cut 0 bases from V and 6 bases from J, with 12 bases between. Per germline, CDR1 SGHAT and CDR2 FQNNGV. This CDR3 region has 16 residues. The CDR3 here is CASSLERTRINSPLHF. The CDR3 bases are TGTGCCAGCAGCTTAGAAAGGACGCGTATTAATTCACCCCTCCACTTT.

This chain links TRBV6-5 with TRBJ1-1; TRBD1 is a possible D gene (5 bases). Per germline, CDR1 MNHEY and CDR2 SVGAGI. Trimming removed 6 bases at V and 1 base at J, with 12 bases between. The CDR3 contains 14 residues. CDR3 nucleotides: TGTGCCAGCAGCCCCTCTCAGGGGAACACTGAAGCTTTCTTT. Translated, it gives CASSPSQGNTEAFF.

The V and J genes are TRBV19 and TRBJ1-1; possibly TRBD1 for D (5 bases). The germline gives CDR1 LNHDA, CDR2 SQIVND (reference sequence). This CDR3 contains 13 residues. The ends were cut back, 4 bases at V and 5 bases at J, with 11 bases in the middle. For the CDR3, the DNA is TGTGCCAGTAGTAGAACCAGGGATACTGAAGCTTTCTTT. It yields the protein CASSRTRDTEAFF.

This clone was observed a handful of times. The rearrangement uses TRBV5-8 and TRBJ2-7; no firm D call. Germline V CDR1 and CDR2: SGHTS, YDEGEE. V was pared by 0 bases and J by 5 bases, with 9 bases between. The CDR3 extends over 13 amino acids. CDR3 sequence: CASSLGGWDEQYF. The DNA of the CDR3 is TGTGCCAGCAGCTTGGGGGGTTGGGACGAGCAGTACTTC.

The V gene is TRBV5-6, the J gene TRBJ2-7, with 7 bases identical to TRBD1. Germline V CDR1 and CDR2: SGHDT, YYEEEE. V lost 4 bases to trimming and J lost 0 bases; unmatched junction nucleotides: 4. The CDR3 loop spans 14 amino acids. CDR3 region: CASSPDRVSYEQYF. DNA for the CDR3: TGTGCCAGCAGCCCCGACAGGGTCTCCTACGAGCAGTACTTC.

The J gene is TRBJ1-3, the V gene TRBV10-3; the match to TRBD1 covers 7 bases. V dropped 5 bases and J dropped 4; count of bases not matched to a gene: 8. From germline, CDR1 is ENHRY and CDR2 SYGVKD. The CDR3 contains 15 residues. CDR3 in amino acids: CAISPLTGKGNTIYF. The CDR3 DNA sequence: TGTGCCATCAGTCCCTTGACAGGGAAGGGAAACACCATATATTTT.

The chain links TRBV6-5 to TRBJ1-2, with D tentatively TRBD1 (5 bases). This CDR3 is built from 14 residues. Germline V gene lookup returns CDR1 MNHEY and CDR2 SVGAGI. Trimming shortened V by 6 bases and J by 4 bases, and 15 bases separated the two germline ends. CDR3 region: CASSPGGEVYGYTF. The CDR3 DNA reads TGTGCCAGCAGCCCGGGGGGTGAGGTCTATGGCTACACCTTC.

The chain couples TRBV4-1 to TRBJ2-6, with TRBD2 as a possible D gene (6 bases). The germline V gene has CDR1 MGHRA and CDR2 YSYEKL. This CDR3 contains 18 residues. The V end lost 3 bases, the J end lost 1 base, and 16 bases lay between the germline ends. The CDR3 reads CASSHPLARGSGANVLTF. The CDR3 nucleotides are TGCGCCAGCAGCCATCCACTAGCACGAGGATCTGGGGCCAACGTCCTGACTTTC.

The chain couples TRBV7-9 to TRBJ1-4; no reliable D call. V was shortened by 1 base and J by 0 bases, with 18 bases between the two germline ends. The V gene's germline CDR1 is SEHNR and CDR2 FQNEAQ (reference sequence). This CDR3 comprises 19 residues. CDR3: CASSLGAVQERATNEKLFF. The CDR3 nucleotides are TGTGCCAGCAGCTTAGGTGCAGTGCAGGAGAGGGCAACTAATGAAAAACTGTTTTTT.

V is TRBV7-9 and J is TRBJ2-1; D may be TRBD1 (6 bases). This CDR3 has 15 amino acids. Per the germline V gene, CDR1 is SEHNR and CDR2 is FQNEAQ (reference sequence). Trimming removed 8 bases at V and 4 bases at J, with 18 bases between. The CDR3 DNA reads as TGTGCCAGCTCCTCCGCCGGACAGTTATACAATGAGCAGTTCTTC. Residues: CASSSAGQLYNEQFF.

The J gene is TRBJ2-3, the V gene TRBV18; D tentatively fits TRBD1 or TRBD2 (5 bases each). The V gene's germline CDR1 is KGHSH and CDR2 LQKENI. The CDR3 covers 14 residues. V was shortened by 6 bases and J by 2 bases, with 12 bases between the two germline ends. CDR3 DNA: TGTGCCAGCTCTGGGGGTGTGAACACAGATACGCAGTATTTT. Protein product: CASSGGVNTDTQYF.

Notes on this clone: Other DNA sequences in the sample encode the same CDR3. The rearrangement links TRBV9 to TRBJ1-5; no firm D call. Germline V lookup: CDR1 SGDLS, CDR2 YYNGEE. This CDR3 is built from 14 residues. The V gene lost 1 base and the J gene lost 1 base, with 6 bases spanning the gap. The CDR3 sequence is CASSVTGSNQPQHF. DNA for the CDR3: TGTGCCAGCAGCGTAACGGGAAGCAATCAGCCCCAGCATTTT.

The chain employs TRBV18 and TRBJ2-4, with D maybe TRBD1 (5 bases). Between the trimmed V and J ends, which lost 3 bases and 6 bases, there was a span of 6 bases. CDR3 length: 12 residues. From germline, CDR1 is KGHSH and CDR2 LQKENI. CDR3 sequence reads: CASSPDRNIQYF. The CDR3 nucleotides read TGTGCCAGCTCACCCGACAGAAACATTCAGTACTTC.

CDR3 in amino acids: CASSIGLIRDNEKLFF. In DNA form, the CDR3 reads TGTGCCAGTAGTATAGGATTGATCAGAGATAATGAAAAACTGTTTTTT. The chain recombines TRBV19 with TRBJ1-4; no reliable D call. V shed 1 base and J shed 4 bases, with 13 bases lying between them. CDR1 is LNHDA, CDR2 SQIVND, per germline (reference sequence). This CDR3 spans 16 amino acids.

CDR3 sequence: CASSSTGISGNTIYF. The CDR3 DNA reads as TGTGCCAGCAGCTCTACAGGGATCTCTGGAAACACCATATATTTT. The V call is TRBV7-2, the J call TRBJ1-3; possible D gene TRBD1, 6 bases. The CDR3 totals 15 residues. The germline V gene encodes CDR1 SGHTA and CDR2 FQGNSA. With 4 bases removed from V and 0 bases from J, the gap between germline ends came to 10 bases.

The chain's CDR3 is CASSPEGGTGYNEQFF. The CDR3 DNA sequence: TGTGCCAGCAGCCCCGAGGGAGGGACAGGCTACAATGAGCAGTTCTTC. The chain recombines TRBV9 with TRBJ2-1; possible D gene TRBD1, 8 bases. The V gene lost 4 bases and the J gene lost 3 bases, with 17 bases spanning the gap. Germline values: CDR1 SGDLS, CDR2 YYNGEE. The length of the CDR3 is 16 residues.

The rearrangement joins TRBV9 to TRBJ2-1; 8 bases are a match to TRBD2. CDR1 is SGDLS and CDR2 is YYNGEE in the germline V gene. J was trimmed by 6 bases and V by 3 bases; bases with no gene match: 8. This CDR3 contains 15 residues. The CDR3 region is CASSASGTRPNEQFF. CDR3 DNA: TGTGCCAGCAGCGCCTCCGGGACTAGACCCAATGAGCAGTTCTTC.

The chain employs TRBV7-2 and TRBJ1-5; D ambiguous. The length of the CDR3 is 13 residues. V shed 5 bases and J shed 5 bases, with 10 bases lying between them. Germline V gene sequence: CDR1 SGHTA, CDR2 FQGNSA. In DNA form, the CDR3 reads TGTGCCAGCAGCCGGATGTTGGATCAGCCCCAGCATTTT. This gives the protein CASSRMLDQPQHF.

The chain employs TRBV19 and TRBJ2-7; 8 nucleotides agree with TRBD1. CDR1 is LNHDA and CDR2 is SQIVND in the germline V gene (reference sequence). The junction had 2 bases not matched to a gene; V was cut back by 3 bases and J by 1 base. There are 14 residues in the CDR3. DNA of the CDR3: TGTGCCAGTAGTATTACAGGGGGGTCCTACGAGCAGTACTTC. Its protein is CASSITGGSYEQYF.